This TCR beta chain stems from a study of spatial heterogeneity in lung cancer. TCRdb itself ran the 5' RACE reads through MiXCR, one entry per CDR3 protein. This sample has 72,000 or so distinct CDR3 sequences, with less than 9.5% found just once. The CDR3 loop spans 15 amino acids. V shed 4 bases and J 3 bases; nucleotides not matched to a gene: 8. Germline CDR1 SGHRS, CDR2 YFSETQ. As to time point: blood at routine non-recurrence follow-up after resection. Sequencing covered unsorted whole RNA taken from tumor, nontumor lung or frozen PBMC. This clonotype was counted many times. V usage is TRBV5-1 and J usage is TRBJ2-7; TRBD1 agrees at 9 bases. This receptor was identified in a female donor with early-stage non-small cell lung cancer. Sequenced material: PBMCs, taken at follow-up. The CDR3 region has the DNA TGCGCCAGCAGCCCGGAGGTGACAGGGGGCTACGAGCAGTACTTC. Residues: CASSPEVTGGYEQYF.